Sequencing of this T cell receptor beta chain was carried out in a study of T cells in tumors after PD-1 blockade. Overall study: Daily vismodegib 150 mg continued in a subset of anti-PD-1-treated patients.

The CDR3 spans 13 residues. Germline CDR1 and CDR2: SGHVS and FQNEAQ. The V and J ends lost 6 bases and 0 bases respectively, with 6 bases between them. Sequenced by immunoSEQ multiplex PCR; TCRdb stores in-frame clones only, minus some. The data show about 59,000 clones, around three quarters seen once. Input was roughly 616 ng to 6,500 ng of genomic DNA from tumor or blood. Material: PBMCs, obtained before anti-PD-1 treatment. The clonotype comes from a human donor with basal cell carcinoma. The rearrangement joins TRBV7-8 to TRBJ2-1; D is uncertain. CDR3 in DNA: TGTGCCAGCAGAAGGGACTCCTACAATGAGCAGTTCTTC. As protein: CASRRDSYNEQFF.